Listed below are T cell receptor beta chains from one sample, sequenced in a study of T cell repertoires in cytomegalovirus infection. These TCRs are of unknown antigen specificity. TCRdb re-derived calls from the reads in MiXCR, one entry per CDR3 protein. The sample includes around 900,000 distinct CDR3 sequences, 31% of them seen just once. The material was cultured CD8+ T cells from PBMCs, obtained from culture after CMV antigen stimulation. These receptor sequences come from a human donor in good health (CMV status not recorded). Some clones in this sample may be carry-over from other donors' samples. Each CDR3 is given with its conserved first and last residue. Each record gives: J gene, D gene, V gene, clone size, CDR3 DNA, CDR3 protein. A D gene is named only where the DNA matches it firmly. Where a row states a size, it is once, few, many or the class of an expanded clone; other rows omit it.

TRBJ2-1 | . | TRBV4-1 | few | TGCGCCAGCAGCCCCCACCCGGGCGGGGGCATTAATGAGCAGTTCTTC | CASSPHPGGGINEQFF
TRBJ1-6 | . | TRBV2 | once | TGTGCCAGCAGTGAAGTCACAGGTCGAGTCGATTCACCCCTCCACTTT | CASSEVTGRVDSPLHF
TRBJ2-7 | . | TRBV6-1 | . | TGTGCCAGCAGGCCAAACGGGTGGCAGGGGGGGATCTACGAGCAGTACTTC | CASRPNGWQGGIYEQYF
TRBJ1-4 | TRBD1 | TRBV28 | . | TGTGCCAGCAGTTTTTTCACCAGGGGGGCGACTAATGAAAAACTGTTTTTT | CASSFFTRGATNEKLFF
TRBJ2-5 | . | TRBV6-6 | few | TGTGCCAGCAGTTCCGCGGACAGCCTTCAAGAGACCCAGTACTTC | CASSSADSLQETQYF
TRBJ2-1 | TRBD2 | TRBV27 | few | TGTGCCAGCTCTTTAGCGGGCTCCGCGGGTGAGCAGTTCTTC | CASSLAGSAGEQFF
TRBJ1-1 | . | TRBV12-3/TRBV12-4 | . | TGTGCCAGCAGTTTATCGGGTGGTCTCACTGAAGCTTTCTTT | CASSLSGGLTEAFF
TRBJ1-4 | . | TRBV4-3 | . | TGCGCCAGCAGCCGAGCCCAGGACCTAGGGTCAACTAATGAAAAACTGTTTTTT | CASSRAQDLGSTNEKLFF
TRBJ2-7 | . | TRBV7-9 | . | TGTGCCAGCAACCGAAACAGGGACGAGCAGTACTTC | CASNRNRDEQYF
TRBJ2-6 | . | TRBV7-3 | . | TGTGCCAGCAGCTTAGCGGACTCTGGGGCCAACGTCCTGACTTTC | CASSLADSGANVLTF
TRBJ2-1 | TRBD1 | TRBV20-1 | . | TGCAGTGCTAGACACGACAGGGGGCTCAACAATGAGCAGTTCTTC | CSARHDRGLNNEQFF
TRBJ1-1 | . | TRBV29-1 | . | TGCAGCGTTCCGGCACAGGGAGGCACTGAAGCTTTCTTT | CSVPAQGGTEAFF
TRBJ2-1 | TRBD1 | TRBV4-1 | . | TGCGCCAACAGTCGACTAAGGACAGGCCCCCCCTACAATGAGCAGTTCTTC | CANSRLRTGPPYNEQFF
TRBJ1-6 | . | TRBV27 | . | TGTGCCAGCAGTCCCCGACAGGATCGACCCCTCCACTTT | CASSPRQDRPLHF
TRBJ1-2 | TRBD1 | TRBV29-1 | . | TGCAGCGCTTGGACAGGGGGAAGCGGTGGCTACACCTTC | CSAWTGGSGGYTF
TRBJ1-1 | . | TRBV4-2 | few | TGTGCCAGCAGCTTTCGCCGCGGGGCAGGCACTGAAGCTTTCTTT | CASSFRRGAGTEAFF
TRBJ2-2 | TRBD1 | TRBV2 | . | TGTGCCAGCAGTCCGGGACAGGGGGGTCGGACCGGGGAGCTGTTTTTT | CASSPGQGGRTGELFF